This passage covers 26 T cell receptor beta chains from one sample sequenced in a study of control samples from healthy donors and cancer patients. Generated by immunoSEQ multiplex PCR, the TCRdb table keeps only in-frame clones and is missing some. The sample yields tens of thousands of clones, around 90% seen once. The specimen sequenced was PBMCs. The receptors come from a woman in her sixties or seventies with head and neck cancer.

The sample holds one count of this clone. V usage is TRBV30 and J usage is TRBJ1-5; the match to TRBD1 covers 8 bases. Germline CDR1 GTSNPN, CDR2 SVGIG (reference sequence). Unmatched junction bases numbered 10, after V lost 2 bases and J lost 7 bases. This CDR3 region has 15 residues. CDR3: CAWSTSGQGGQPQHF. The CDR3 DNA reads TGTGCCTGGAGTACTAGTGGACAGGGTGGGCAGCCCCAGCATTTT.

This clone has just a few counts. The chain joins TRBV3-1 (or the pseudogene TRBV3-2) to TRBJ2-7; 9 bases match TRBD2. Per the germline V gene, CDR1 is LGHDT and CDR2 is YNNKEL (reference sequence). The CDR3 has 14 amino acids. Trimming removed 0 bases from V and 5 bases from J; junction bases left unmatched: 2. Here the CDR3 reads CASSQDGTSHEQYF. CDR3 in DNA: TGTGCCAGCAGCCAAGATGGGACTAGCCACGAGCAGTACTTC.

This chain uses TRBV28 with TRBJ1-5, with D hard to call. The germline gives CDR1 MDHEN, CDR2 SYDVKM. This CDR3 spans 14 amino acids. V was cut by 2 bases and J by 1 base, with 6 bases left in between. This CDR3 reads CASSLGQSNQPQHF. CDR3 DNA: TGTGCCAGCAGTTTAGGTCAGAGCAATCAGCCCCAGCATTTT.

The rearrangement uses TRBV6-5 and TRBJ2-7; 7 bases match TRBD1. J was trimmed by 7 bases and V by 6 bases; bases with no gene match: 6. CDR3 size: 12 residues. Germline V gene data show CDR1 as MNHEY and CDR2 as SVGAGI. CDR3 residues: CASSQQGFEQYF. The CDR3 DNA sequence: TGTGCCAGCAGCCAACAGGGGTTTGAGCAGTACTTC.

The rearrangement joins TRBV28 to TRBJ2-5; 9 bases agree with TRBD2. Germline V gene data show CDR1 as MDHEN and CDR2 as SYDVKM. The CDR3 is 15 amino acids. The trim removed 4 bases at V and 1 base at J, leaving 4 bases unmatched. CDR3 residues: CASSSSGDPQETQYF. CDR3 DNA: TGTGCCAGCAGTTCTAGCGGGGACCCCCAAGAGACCCAGTACTTC.

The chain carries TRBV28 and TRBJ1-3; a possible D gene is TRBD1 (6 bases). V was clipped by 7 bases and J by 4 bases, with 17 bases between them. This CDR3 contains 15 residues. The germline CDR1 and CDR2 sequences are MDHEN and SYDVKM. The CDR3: CASNFQGKSGNTIYF. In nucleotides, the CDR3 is TGTGCCAGCAATTTTCAGGGGAAATCCGGAAACACCATATATTTT.

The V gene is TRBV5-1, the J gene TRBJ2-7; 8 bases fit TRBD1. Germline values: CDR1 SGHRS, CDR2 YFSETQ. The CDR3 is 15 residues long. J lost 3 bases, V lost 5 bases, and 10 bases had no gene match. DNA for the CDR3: TGCGCCAGCAGATCCTATCCGGGACAGGACTACGAGCAGTACTTC. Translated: CASRSYPGQDYEQYF.

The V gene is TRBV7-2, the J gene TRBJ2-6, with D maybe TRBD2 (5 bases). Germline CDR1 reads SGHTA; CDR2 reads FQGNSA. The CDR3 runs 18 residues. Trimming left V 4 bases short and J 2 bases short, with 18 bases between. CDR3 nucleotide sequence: TGTGCCAGCAGCTCAACCTATCGGGGATCTACTGGGGCCAACGTCCTGACTTTC. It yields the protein CASSSTYRGSTGANVLTF.

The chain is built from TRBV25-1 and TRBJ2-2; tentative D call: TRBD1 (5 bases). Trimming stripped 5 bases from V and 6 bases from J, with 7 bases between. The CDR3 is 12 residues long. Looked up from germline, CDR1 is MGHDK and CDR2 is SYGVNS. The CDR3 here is CASSSRAGELFF. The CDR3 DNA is TGTGCCAGCAGTTCCAGGGCCGGGGAGCTGTTTTTT.

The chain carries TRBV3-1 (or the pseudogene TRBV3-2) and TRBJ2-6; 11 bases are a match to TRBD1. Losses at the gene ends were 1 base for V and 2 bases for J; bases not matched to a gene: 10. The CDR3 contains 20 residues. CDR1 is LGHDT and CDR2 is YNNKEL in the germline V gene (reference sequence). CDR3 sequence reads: CASSQVYGQGASTGANVLTF. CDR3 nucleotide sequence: TGTGCCAGCAGCCAAGTGTATGGACAGGGGGCAAGCACTGGGGCCAACGTCCTGACTTTC.

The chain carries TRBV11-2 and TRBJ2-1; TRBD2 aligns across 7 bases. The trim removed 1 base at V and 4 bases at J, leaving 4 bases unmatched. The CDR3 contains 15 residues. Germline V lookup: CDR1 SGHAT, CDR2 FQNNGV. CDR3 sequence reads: CASSLGWRGYNEQFF. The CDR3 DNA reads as TGTGCCAGCAGCTTAGGGTGGCGGGGGTACAATGAGCAGTTCTTC. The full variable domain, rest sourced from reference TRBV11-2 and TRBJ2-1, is EAGVAQSPRYKIIEKRQSVAFWCNPISGHATLYWYQQILGQGPKLLIQFQNNGVVDDSQLPKDRFSAERLKGVDSTLKIQPAKLEDSAVYLCASSLGWRGYNEQFFGPGTRLTVL.

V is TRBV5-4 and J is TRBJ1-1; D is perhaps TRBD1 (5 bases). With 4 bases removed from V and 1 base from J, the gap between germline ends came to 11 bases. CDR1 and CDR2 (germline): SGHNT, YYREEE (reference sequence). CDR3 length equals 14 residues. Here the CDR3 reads CASSHQGSNTEAFF. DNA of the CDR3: TGTGCCAGCAGCCATCAGGGCTCGAACACTGAAGCTTTCTTT.

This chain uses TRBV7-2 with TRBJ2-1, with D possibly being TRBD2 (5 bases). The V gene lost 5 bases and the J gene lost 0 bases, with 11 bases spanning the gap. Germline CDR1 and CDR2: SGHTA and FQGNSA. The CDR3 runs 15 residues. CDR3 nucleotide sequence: TGTGCCAGCAGCGAGACTAAAAGCTCCTACAATGAGCAGTTCTTC. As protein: CASSETKSSYNEQFF.

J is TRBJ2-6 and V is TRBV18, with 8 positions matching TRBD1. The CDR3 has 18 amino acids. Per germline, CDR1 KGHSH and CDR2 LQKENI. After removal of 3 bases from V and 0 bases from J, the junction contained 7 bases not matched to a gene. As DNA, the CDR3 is TGTGCCAGCTCACCTGGACAGGGTTCATCCTCTGGGGCCAACGTCCTGACTTTC. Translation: CASSPGQGSSSGANVLTF.

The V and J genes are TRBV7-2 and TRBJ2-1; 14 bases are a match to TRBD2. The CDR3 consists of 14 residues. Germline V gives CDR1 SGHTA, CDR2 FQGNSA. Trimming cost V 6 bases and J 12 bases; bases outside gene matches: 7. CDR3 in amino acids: CASSSGLAGALQFF. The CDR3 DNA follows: TGTGCCAGCAGTTCGGGACTAGCGGGGGCCCTGCAGTTCTTC.

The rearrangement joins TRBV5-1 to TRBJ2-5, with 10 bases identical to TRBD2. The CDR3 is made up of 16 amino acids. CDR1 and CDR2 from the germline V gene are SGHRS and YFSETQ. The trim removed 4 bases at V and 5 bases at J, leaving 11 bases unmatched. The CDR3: CASSISGAGGPETQYF. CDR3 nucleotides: TGCGCCAGCAGCATCTCTGGAGCGGGAGGGCCGGAGACCCAGTACTTC.

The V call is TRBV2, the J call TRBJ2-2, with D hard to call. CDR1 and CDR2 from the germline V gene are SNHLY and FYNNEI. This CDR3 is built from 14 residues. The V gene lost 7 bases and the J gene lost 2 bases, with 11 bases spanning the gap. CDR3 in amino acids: CASTDEVNTGELFF. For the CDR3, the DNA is TGTGCCAGCACCGACGAAGTCAACACCGGGGAGCTGTTTTTT.

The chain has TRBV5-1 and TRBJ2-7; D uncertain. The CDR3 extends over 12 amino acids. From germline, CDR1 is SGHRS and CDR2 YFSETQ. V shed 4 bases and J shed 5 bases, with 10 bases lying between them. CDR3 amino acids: CASSRVGDEQYF. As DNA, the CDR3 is TGCGCCAGCAGCAGGGTGGGTGACGAGCAGTACTTC.

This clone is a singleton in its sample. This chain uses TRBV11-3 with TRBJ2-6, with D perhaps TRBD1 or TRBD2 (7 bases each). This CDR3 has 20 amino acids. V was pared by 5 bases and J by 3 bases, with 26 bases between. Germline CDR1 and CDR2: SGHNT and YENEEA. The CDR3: CASSPGVGRGRPGGANVLTF. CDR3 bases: TGTGCCAGCAGCCCCGGTGTTGGGAGGGGGCGCCCCGGTGGGGCCAACGTCCTGACTTTC. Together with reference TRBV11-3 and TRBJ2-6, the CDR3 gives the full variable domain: EAGVVQSPRYKIIEKKQPVAFWCNPISGHNTLYWYLQNLGQGPELLIRYENEEAVDDSQLPKDRFSAERLKGVDSTLKIQPAELGDSAVYLCASSPGVGRGRPGGANVLTFGAGSRLTVL.

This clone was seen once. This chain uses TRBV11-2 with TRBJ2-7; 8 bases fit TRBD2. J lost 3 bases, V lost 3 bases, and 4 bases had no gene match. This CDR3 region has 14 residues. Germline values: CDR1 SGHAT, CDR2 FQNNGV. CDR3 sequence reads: CASSFSGSLYEQYF. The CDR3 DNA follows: TGTGCCAGCAGCTTCAGCGGGAGTCTCTACGAGCAGTACTTC.

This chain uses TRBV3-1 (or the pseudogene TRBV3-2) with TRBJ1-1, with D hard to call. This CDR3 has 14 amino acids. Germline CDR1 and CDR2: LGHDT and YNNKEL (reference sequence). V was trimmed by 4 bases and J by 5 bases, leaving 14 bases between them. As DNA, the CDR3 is TGTGCCAGCAGCCTTTCTTTTCAAGGGACTGAAGCTTTCTTT. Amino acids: CASSLSFQGTEAFF.

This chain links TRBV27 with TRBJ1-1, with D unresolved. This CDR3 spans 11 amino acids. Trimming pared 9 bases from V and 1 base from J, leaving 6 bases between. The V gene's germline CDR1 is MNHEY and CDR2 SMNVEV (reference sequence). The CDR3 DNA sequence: TGTGCCAGTAAGGAGAACACTGAAGCTTTCTTT. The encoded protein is CASKENTEAFF.

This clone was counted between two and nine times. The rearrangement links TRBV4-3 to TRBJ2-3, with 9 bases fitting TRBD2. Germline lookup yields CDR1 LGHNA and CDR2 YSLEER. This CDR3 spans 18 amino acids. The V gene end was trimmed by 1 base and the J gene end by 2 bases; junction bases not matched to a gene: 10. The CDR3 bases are TGCGCCAGCAGCCAAGGGGTTTCGGTAGCGGGGGCCACAGATACGCAGTATTTT. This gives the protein CASSQGVSVAGATDTQYF.

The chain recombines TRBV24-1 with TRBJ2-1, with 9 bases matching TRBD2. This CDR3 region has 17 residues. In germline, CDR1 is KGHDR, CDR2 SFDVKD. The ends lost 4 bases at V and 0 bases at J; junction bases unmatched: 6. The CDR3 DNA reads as TGTGCCACCAGTGACCCCATTAGCGGGAGCTCCTACAATGAGCAGTTCTTC. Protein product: CATSDPISGSSYNEQFF.

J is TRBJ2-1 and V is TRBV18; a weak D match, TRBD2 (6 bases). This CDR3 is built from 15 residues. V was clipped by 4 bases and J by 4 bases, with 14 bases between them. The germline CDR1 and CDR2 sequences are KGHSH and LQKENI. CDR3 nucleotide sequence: TGTGCCAGCTCACTTTCGGTAGCGGATTACAATGAGCAGTTCTTC. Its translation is CASSLSVADYNEQFF. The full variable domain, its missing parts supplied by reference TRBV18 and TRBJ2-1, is NAGVMQNPRHLVRRRGQEARLRCSPMKGHSHVYWYRQLPEEGLKFMVYLQKENIIDESGMPKERFSAEFPKEGPSILRIQQVVRGDSAAYFCASSLSVADYNEQFFGPGTRLTVL.

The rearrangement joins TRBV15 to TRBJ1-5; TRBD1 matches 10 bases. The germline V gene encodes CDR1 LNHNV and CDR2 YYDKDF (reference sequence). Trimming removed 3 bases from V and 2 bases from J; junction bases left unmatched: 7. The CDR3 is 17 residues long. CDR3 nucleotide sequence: TGTGCCACCAGCAGGCAAGGACAGGGGGTCGGCAATCAGCCCCAGCATTTT. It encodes CATSRQGQGVGNQPQHF.